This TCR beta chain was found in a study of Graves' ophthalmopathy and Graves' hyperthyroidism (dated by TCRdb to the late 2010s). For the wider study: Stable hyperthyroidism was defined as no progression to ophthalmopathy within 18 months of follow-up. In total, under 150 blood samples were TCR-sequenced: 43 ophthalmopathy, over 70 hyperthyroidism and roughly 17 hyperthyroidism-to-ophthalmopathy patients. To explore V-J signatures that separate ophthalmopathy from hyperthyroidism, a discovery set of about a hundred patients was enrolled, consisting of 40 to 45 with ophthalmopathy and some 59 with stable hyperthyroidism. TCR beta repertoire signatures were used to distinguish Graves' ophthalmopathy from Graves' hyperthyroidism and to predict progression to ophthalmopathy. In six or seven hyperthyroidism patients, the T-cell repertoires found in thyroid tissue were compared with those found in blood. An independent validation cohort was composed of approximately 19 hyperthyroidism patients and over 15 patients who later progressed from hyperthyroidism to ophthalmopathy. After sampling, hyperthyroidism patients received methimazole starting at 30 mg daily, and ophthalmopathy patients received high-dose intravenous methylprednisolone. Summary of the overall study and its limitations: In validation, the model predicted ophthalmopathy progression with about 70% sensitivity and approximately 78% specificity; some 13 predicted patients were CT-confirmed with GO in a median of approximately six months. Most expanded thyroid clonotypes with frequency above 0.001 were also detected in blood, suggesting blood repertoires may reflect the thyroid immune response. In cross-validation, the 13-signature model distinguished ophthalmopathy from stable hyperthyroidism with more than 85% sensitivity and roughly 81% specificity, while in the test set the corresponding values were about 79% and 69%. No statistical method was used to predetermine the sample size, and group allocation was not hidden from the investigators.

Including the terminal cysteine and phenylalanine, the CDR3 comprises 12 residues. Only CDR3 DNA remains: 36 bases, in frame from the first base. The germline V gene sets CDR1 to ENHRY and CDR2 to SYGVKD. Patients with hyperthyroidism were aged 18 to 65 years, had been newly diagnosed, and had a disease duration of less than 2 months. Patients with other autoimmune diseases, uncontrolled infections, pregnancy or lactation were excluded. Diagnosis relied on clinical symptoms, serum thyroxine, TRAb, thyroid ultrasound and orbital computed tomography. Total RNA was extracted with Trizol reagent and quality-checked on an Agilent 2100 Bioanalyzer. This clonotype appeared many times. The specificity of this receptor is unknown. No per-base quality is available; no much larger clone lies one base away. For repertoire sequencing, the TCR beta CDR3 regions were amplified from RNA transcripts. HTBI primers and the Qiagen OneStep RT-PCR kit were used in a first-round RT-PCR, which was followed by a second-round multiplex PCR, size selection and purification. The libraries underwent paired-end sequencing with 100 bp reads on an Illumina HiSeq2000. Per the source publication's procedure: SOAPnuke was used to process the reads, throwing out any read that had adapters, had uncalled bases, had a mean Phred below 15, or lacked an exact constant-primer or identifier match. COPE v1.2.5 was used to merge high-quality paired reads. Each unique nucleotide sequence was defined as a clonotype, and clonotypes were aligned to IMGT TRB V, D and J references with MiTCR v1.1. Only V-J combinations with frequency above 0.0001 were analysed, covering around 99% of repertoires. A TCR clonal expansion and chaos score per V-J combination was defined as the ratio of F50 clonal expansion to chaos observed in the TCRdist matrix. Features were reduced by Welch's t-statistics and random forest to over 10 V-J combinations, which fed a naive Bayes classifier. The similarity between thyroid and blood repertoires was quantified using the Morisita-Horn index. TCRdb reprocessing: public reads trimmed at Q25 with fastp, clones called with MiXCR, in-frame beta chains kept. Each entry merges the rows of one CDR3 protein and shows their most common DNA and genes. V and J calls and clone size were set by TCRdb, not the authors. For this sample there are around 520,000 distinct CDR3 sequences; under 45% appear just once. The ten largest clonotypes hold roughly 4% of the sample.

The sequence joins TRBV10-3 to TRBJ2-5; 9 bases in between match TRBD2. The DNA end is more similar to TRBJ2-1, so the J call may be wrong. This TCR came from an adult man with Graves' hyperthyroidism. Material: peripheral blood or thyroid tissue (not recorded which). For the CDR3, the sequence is CAISGLADEQFF. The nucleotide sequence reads TGTGCCATCAGTGGACTAGCGGATGAGCAGTTCTTC.